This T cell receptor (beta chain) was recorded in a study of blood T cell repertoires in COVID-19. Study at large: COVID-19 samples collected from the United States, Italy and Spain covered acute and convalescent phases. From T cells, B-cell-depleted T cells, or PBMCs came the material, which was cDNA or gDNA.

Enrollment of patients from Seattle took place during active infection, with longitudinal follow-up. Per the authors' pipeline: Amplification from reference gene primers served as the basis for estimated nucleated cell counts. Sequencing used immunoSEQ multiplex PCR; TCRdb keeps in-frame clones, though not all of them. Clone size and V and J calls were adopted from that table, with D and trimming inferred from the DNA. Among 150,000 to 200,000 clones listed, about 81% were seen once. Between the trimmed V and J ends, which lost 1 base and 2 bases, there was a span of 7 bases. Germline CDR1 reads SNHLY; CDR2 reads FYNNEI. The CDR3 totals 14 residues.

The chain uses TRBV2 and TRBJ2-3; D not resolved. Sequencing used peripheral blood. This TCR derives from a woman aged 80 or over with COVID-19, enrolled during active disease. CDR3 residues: CASSEDGHTDTQYF. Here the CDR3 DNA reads TGTGCCAGCAGTGAAGACGGTCACACAGATACGCAGTATTTT.